This TCR beta chain was recovered during a study of T cell repertoires in cytomegalovirus infection. Study summary: From public TCR beta signatures came an indication of both CMV infection and matching HLA type.

Each CDR3 protein is one row after TCRdb ran MiXCR on the reads. The sample lists 250,000 or so distinct CDR3 sequences, about a sixth seen once, with around half in the top ten. Trimming cost V 2 bases and J 0 bases, with 21 bases left between them. This CDR3 contains 19 residues. Germline lookup yields CDR1 SGHVS and CDR2 FNYEAQ. This clonotype was counted many times. The origin of this receptor is a human donor in good health (CMV status not recorded). Some clones in this sample may be carry-over from other donors' samples. Input material: CD8+ T cells from PBMCs. V and J are TRBV7-6 and TRBJ2-3; D call uncertain. The CDR3 sequence: CASSLKAWAPDDSTDTQYF. Written as DNA, the CDR3 is TGTGCCAGCAGCTTAAAAGCCTGGGCGCCTGACGACAGCACAGATACGCAGTATTTT. Complete variable domain (other parts from reference TRBV7-6 and TRBJ2-3): GAGVSQSPRYKVTKRGQDVALRCDPISGHVSLYWYRQALGQGPEFLTYFNYEAQQDKSGLPNDRFSAERPEGSISTLTIQRTEQRDSAMYRCASSLKAWAPDDSTDTQYFGPGTRLTVL.